A selection of T cell receptor delta chains follows, all from one sample in a study of Vδ1+ human thymocytes. TCRdb re-called the multiplex PCR reads using CATT. The table includes 45,000 to 60,000 delta-chain clones, approximately 16% detected once. Sequencing input: Vdelta1+ gamma-delta thymocytes from the thymus. The source is a girl in the first two years of life who had congenital heart surgery. CDR3s include the opening cysteine and the closing phenylalanine or tryptophan. A D gene is named only where the DNA matches it firmly. Clone size is not always given. Where it is, it says once, few, many or a class for expanded clones.

d_call j_call v_call clone_size cdr3_nt cdr3_aa
TRDD3 TRDJ1 TRDV1 - TGTGCTCTTGGGGAACTTAATCTCCCTATTTCTGGGGGACACACCGATAAACTCATCTTT CALGELNLPISGGHTDKLIF
TRDD3 TRDJ1 TRDV1 - TGTGCTCTTGGGTACTACGGCCCTGGGGGATCCTACACCGATAAACTCATCTTT CALGYYGPGGSYTDKLIF
- TRDJ1 TRDV1 few TGTGCTCTTGGCCCTAACACCGATAAACTCATCTTT CALGPNTDKLIF
- TRDJ1 TRDV1 - TGTGCTCTTGGGTCAACTTACTTCCGGCCCCCGGGTGGACCACCATACACCGATAAACTCATCTTT CALGSTYFRPPGGPPYTDKLIF
- TRDJ1 TRDV1 few TGTGCTCTTGGGGAACCCGGTTTCGATAAACTCATCTTT CALGEPGFDKLIF
- TRDJ1 TRDV1 few TGTGCTCTTGGGGAACTTTCTGCCTACTGGAACGATAAACTCATCTTT CALGELSAYWNDKLIF
TRDD3 TRDJ1 TRDV1 few TGTGCTCTTGGGTCCGGTTGGGGGGATACACTTTTAATCTTT CALGSGWGDTLLIF
TRDD3 TRDJ1 TRDV1 - TGTGCTCTTGGGGAACTATTCCCGGGGATACGCTGGACAGATAAACTCATCTTT CALGELFPGIRWTDKLIF
- TRDJ1 TRDV1 - TGTGCTCTTGGGGACCACACTGACTTGCGGCGCACCGATAAACTCATCTTT CALGDHTDLRRTDKLIF
- TRDJ1 TRDV1 - TGTGCTCTTGGGGGCCCCCATCCCGGACTCCCCACCGATAAACTCATCTTT CALGGPHPGLPTDKLIF
- TRDJ1 TRDV1 - TGTGCTCTTGGGATTCCCCTTCAACTAGGGGACCTTGTGTACACCGATAAACTCATCTTT CALGIPLQLGDLVYTDKLIF
TRDD3 TRDJ1 TRDV1 - TGTGCTCTTGGGGAACTTCCGGTTGGGGGATACTCAATGATCGGTAAACTCATCTTT CALGELPVGGYSMIGKLIF
- TRDJ1 TRDV1 - TGTGCTCTTGGGGATCCTTCCTATGGGTACTGGGGGCTGTACACCGATAAACTCATCTTT CALGDPSYGYWGLYTDKLIF
TRDD3 TRDJ1 TRDV1 few TGTGCTCTTGGGGAGCACCTACTGGGGGGGACCCCGTACACCGATAAACTCATCTTT CALGEHLLGGTPYTDKLIF
TRDD3 TRDJ1 TRDV1 - TGTGCTCTTGGGGAATTGAACTGGGGGTCGCCCCCCGATAAACTCATCTTT CALGELNWGSPPDKLIF
TRDD3 TRDJ1 TRDV2 medium-sized TGTGCCTGTGACACCTGGGGGATGTGTGCGGGTATGTACACCGATAAACTCATCTTT CACDTWGMCAGMYTDKLIF
TRDD3 TRDJ1 TRDV1 - TGTGCTCTTGGTTCGACCAGGGGATACGCGATCGATAAACTCATCTTT CALGSTRGYAIDKLIF
TRDD3 TRDJ1 TRDV1 - TGTGCTCTTGGGGTTTCCAGAGCCCTACGACCCCTGGGGGATACGCCTGCATCCCAGGCACCCTGCTACACCGATAAACTCATCTTT CALGVSRALRPLGDTPASQAPCYTDKLIF
TRDD3 TRDJ1 TRDV1 - TGTGCTCTTGGGGCCCCATCCACCTCCGCACTGGGGGATAAACTCATCTTT CALGAPSTSALGDKLIF
TRDD3 TRDJ1 TRDV1 few TGTGCTCTTGGGGAACTCCCCCTTGACTGGGGGACGTTACTCCCTAATTACACCGATAAACTCATCTTT CALGELPLDWGTLLPNYTDKLIF
- TRDJ1 TRDV1 - TGTGCTCTTGGGGAACTGTCGGAATGGCCATTGTACACCGATAAACTCATCTTT CALGELSEWPLYTDKLIF
TRDD3 TRDJ1 TRDV1 - TGTGCTCTTGGGGAAAAGTCCCGGCGGTTCGGGGGATGCGACACCGATAAACTCATCTTT CALGEKSRRFGGCDTDKLIF
- TRDJ1 TRDV1 - TGTGCTCTTGGGGAACAAGCCTCCCCTCTGGGGCACACCGATAAACTCATCTTT CALGEQASPLGHTDKLIF
TRDD2 TRDJ1 TRDV1 few TGTGCTCTTGGGGAACTTCTACGCCTTCCTATTGGCCATACGTACACCGATAAACTCATCTTT CALGELLRLPIGHTYTDKLIF
TRDD3 TRDJ1 TRDV1 few TGTGCTCCTGGGGAAGTAGGCTCCTCCGAGGGGGATAACCGAGGCACCGATAAACTCATCTTC CAPGEVGSSEGDNRGTDKLIF
- TRDJ1 TRDV1 few TGTGCTCTTGGGGAAGCGAATCCCGATAAACTCATCTTT CALGEANPDKLIF
- TRDJ1 TRAV29/DV5 - TGTGCAGCAAATCGGCCGACCTTCCCATTTAAGGGGGTCGATAAACTCATCTTT CAANRPTFPFKGVDKLIF
- TRDJ1 TRDV1 - TGTGCTCTTGGGGATGCTAAGAGAATGGGGGATAAACTCATCTTT CALGDAKRMGDKLIF
TRDD3 TRDJ1 TRDV1 - TGTGCTCTTGGGGAACTCGGGGATGGGGGATACTTGTACACCGATAAACTCATCTTT CALGELGDGGYLYTDKLIF
- TRDJ1 TRDV1 few TGTGCTCTTGGGGGACTCCTCTCACGTTACTGGGCCTACACCGATAAACTCATCTTT CALGGLLSRYWAYTDKLIF
- TRDJ1 TRDV2 medium-sized TGTGCCTGTGACACCGAATCCGTCACCGATAAACTCATCTTT CACDTESVTDKLIF
- TRDJ1 TRDV1 - TGTGCTCTTGGGGAACTAGGGGCGGGGGACACCGATAAACTCATCTTT CALGELGAGDTDKLIF
TRDD3 TRDJ1 TRDV1 few TGTGCTCTTGGGGAACTTCTCCCCATGTCGGGGGATTACACCGATAAACTCATCTTT CALGELLPMSGDYTDKLIF
- TRDJ1 TRDV1 few TGTGCTCTTGGGGCCTCGTGGCCTTCCCCGCCTAAACTCATCTTT CALGASWPSPPKLIF
TRDD3 TRDJ1 TRDV1 - TGTGCTCTTGGGGAATTTTCGAGTCTGGGGGATACCGATAAACTCATCTTT CALGEFSSLGDTDKLIF
- TRDJ1 TRAV29/DV5 - TGTGCAGCAAGCGCGCATCGAGGGATATCCATTAAACTCATCTTT CAASAHRGISIKLIF